The 8 T cell receptor beta chains below all came from one sample that was sequenced in a study of radiation and T cells in renal cell carcinoma. Assay used: immunoSEQ multiplex PCR; TCRdb lists only in-frame clones, some missing. The sample includes some 130,000 clones, roughly four fifths of them seen just once. Time point described: blood 2 weeks post-SBRT. Treatment meaning: 15 Gy SBRT to primary tumor, nephrectomy 4 weeks later. Material: blood, obtained from a patient whose treatment included radiotherapy and nephrectomy. Receptor source: a woman between 55 and 75 years old with renal cell carcinoma.

The chain joins TRBV9 to TRBJ2-3; 10 bases are a match to TRBD2. The CDR3 length is 15 residues. The J segment lost 5 bases and the V segment lost 1 base, leaving 4 bases of the junction unmatched. Germline CDR1 is SGDLS and CDR2 is YYNGEE. The CDR3 nucleotides read TGTGCCAGCAGCGTAAGCGGGGGGGCCAGAGATACGCAGTATTTT. Translating it yields CASSVSGGARDTQYF.

The chain recombines TRBV10-3 with TRBJ2-1; D gene ambiguous. This CDR3 is built from 13 residues. CDR1 ENHRY and CDR2 SYGVKD come from the germline V gene. Trimming left V 0 bases short and J 5 bases short, with 5 bases between. The chain's CDR3 is CAISESPNNEQFF. DNA of the CDR3: TGTGCCATCAGTGAGTCCCCAAACAATGAGCAGTTCTTC.

This clone came up once. This chain joins TRBV5-6 and TRBJ2-7; 9 bases align to TRBD1. CDR1 and CDR2 from the germline V gene are SGHDT and YYEEEE. There are 17 residues in the CDR3. J lost 1 base, V lost 1 base, and 9 bases had no gene match. CDR3 DNA: TGTGCCAGCAGCTTGTTACGGCGGGGACAGGGATCCTACGAGCAGTACTTC. It encodes CASSLLRRGQGSYEQYF.

This clone showed up just a few times. This chain links TRBV19 with TRBJ1-5; D is uncertain. Germline CDR1 is LNHDA and CDR2 is SQIVND (reference sequence). This CDR3 has 15 amino acids. The germline V and J ends were trimmed by 0 bases and 11 bases, with 17 bases remaining between them. CDR3: CASSIDAAQSKAQHF. The DNA of the CDR3 is TGTGCCAGTAGTATAGATGCGGCCCAATCCAAAGCCCAGCATTTT.

J is TRBJ2-6 and V is TRBV9, with a tentative D call TRBD1 (5 bases). Germline CDR1 is SGDLS and CDR2 is YYNGEE. The V end lost 3 bases, the J end lost 1 base, and 14 bases lay between the germline ends. This CDR3 has 17 amino acids. CDR3 nucleotide sequence: TGTGCCAGCAGCGCCGACGACAGAGTATCTGGGGCCAACGTCCTGACTTTC. Its translation is CASSADDRVSGANVLTF.

This chain connects TRBV7-9 to TRBJ1-2; D not certain. Trimming took off 3 bases at V and 2 bases at J, with 10 bases between the two ends. This CDR3 is built from 14 residues. Germline V lookup: CDR1 SEHNR, CDR2 FQNEAQ (reference sequence). The CDR3 bases are TGTGCCAGCAGCTTCGAGGGAGGAAACTATGGCTACACCTTC. This gives the protein CASSFEGGNYGYTF.

This clone came up many times. The chain combines TRBV4-1 with TRBJ1-1; a possible D gene is TRBD1 (5 bases). Germline CDR1 is MGHRA and CDR2 is YSYEKL. The CDR3 length is 13 residues. Trimming removed 6 bases from V and 4 bases from J, with 12 bases in between. The CDR3 sequence is CASRGTLTTEAFF. The CDR3 DNA reads as TGCGCCAGCAGGGGGACCCTGACCACTGAAGCTTTCTTT.

The genes are TRBV27 and TRBJ2-1, with 7 bases matching TRBD2. CDR1 and CDR2 (germline): MNHEY, SMNVEV (reference sequence). V was pared by 5 bases and J by 8 bases, with 9 bases of the junction left unmatched. The CDR3 is made up of 14 amino acids. The chain's CDR3 is CASSPLGGGYEQFF. The CDR3 nucleotides read TGTGCCAGCAGTCCCTTGGGGGGGGGATATGAGCAGTTCTTC.